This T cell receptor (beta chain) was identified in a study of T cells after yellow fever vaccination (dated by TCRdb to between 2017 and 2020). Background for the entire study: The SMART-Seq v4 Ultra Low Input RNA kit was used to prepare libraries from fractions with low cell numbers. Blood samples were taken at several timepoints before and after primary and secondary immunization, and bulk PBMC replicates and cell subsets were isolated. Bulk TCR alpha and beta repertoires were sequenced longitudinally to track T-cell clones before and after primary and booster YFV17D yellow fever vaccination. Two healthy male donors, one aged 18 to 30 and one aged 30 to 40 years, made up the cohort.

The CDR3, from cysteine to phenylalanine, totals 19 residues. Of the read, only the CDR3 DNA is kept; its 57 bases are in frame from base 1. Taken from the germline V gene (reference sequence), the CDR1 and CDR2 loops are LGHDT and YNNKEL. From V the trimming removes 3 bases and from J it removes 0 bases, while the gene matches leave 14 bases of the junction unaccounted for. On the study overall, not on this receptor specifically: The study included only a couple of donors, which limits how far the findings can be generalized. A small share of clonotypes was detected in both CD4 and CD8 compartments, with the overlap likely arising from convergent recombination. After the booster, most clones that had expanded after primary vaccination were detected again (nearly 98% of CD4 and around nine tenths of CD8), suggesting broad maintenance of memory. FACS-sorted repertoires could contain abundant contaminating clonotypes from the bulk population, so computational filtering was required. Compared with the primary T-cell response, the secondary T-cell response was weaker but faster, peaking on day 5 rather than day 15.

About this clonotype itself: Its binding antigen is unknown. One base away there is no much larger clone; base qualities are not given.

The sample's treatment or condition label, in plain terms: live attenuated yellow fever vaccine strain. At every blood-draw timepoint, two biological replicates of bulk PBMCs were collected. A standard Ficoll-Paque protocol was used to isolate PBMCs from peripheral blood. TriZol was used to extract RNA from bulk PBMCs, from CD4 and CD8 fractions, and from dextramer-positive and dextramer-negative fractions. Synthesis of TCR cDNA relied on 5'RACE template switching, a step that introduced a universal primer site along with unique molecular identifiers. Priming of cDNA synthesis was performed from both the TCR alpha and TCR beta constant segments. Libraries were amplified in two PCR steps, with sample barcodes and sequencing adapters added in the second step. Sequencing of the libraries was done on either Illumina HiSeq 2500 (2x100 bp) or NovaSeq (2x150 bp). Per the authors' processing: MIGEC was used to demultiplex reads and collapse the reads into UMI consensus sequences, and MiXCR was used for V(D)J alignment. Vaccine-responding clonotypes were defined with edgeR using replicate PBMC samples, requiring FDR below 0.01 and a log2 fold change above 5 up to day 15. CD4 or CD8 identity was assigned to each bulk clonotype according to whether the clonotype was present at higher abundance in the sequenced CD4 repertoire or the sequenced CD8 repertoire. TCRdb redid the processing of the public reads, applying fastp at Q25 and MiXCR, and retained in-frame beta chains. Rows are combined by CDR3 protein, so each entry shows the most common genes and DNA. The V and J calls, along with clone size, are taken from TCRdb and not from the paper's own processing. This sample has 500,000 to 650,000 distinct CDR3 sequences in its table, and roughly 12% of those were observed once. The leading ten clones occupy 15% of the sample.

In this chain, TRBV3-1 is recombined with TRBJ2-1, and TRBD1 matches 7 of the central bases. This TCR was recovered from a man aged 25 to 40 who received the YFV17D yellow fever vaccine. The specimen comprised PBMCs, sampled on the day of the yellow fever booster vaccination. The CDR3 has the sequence CASSQYKGAKQSSYNEQFF. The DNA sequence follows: TGTGCCAGCAGCCAGTATAAGGGGGCCAAACAGAGCTCCTACAATGAGCAGTTCTTC.